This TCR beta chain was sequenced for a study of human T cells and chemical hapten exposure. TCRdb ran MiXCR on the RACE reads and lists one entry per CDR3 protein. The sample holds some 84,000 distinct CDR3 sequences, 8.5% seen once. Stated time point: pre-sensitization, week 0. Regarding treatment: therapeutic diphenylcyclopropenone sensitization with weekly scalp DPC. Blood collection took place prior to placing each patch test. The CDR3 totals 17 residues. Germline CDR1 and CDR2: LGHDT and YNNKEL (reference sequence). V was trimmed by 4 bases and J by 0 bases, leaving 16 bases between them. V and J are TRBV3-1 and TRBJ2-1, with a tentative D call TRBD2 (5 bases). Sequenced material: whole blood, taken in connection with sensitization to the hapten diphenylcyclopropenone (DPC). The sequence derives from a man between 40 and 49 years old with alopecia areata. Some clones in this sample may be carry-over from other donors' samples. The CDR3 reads CASSLFNSENSYNEQFF. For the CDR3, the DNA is TGTGCCAGCAGCCTATTTAATAGCGAAAACTCCTACAATGAGCAGTTCTTC.